This paragraph covers one TCR beta chain sequence. This entry belongs to a study of T cell changes during pregnancy in multiple sclerosis. Deletions cut 0 bases from V and 2 bases from J, with 10 bases between. Germline CDR1 and CDR2: SGHNT and YYREEE (reference sequence). The CDR3 consists of 15 residues. Using immunoSEQ multiplex PCR, the repertoire was profiled, and TCRdb retains in-frame clones only, with some absent. The table records about 40,000 clones, about 90% of them present only once. The clonotype originates from a female donor with multiple sclerosis, enrolled in a pregnancy study. The chain combines TRBV5-4 with TRBJ2-3; no reliable D call. Sequences were derived from CD4+ T cells from peripheral blood mononuclear cells, sampled before pregnancy. Here the CDR3 DNA reads TGTGCCAGCAGCTTGGGGGCAGGTCTCACAGATACGCAGTATTTT. Translated, it gives CASSLGAGLTDTQYF.